Below are 14 T cell receptor beta chains sequenced from a single sample in a study of beta chain features in type 1 diabetes. The isolated RNA, all of it, was reverse transcribed, so expressed TCRB transcripts were what got sequenced. TCRdb's table, derived via immunoSEQ multiplex PCR, lists solely in-frame clones and lacks some. The sample includes under 300,000 clones, approximately 8% seen only once; the top ten take more than 1%. The specimen was central memory CD4+ T cells from blood. All receptors derive from a young woman in good health.

The chain combines TRBV7-3 with TRBJ2-1; 12 bases map to TRBD2. The CDR3 has 16 amino acids. Germline loops: CDR1 SGHTA, CDR2 FQGTGA. V shed 6 bases, J shed 6 bases, and the junction held 9 bases outside the gene matches. The CDR3 sequence is CASSSSGGAPGNEQFF. As DNA, the CDR3 is TGTGCCAGCAGTTCTAGCGGGGGGGCCCCTGGCAATGAGCAGTTCTTC.

The chain employs TRBV30 and TRBJ1-3; TRBD1 agrees at 8 bases. Germline-derived CDR1 and CDR2 are GTSNPN and SVGIG (reference sequence). V shed 8 bases and J 1 base; nucleotides not matched to a gene: 7. This CDR3 has 14 amino acids. The DNA for the CDR3 is TGTGCCGCCGGACAGGGTCCTTCTGGAAACACCATATATTTT. Translating it yields CAAGQGPSGNTIYF.

This clone was observed a few times. This chain joins TRBV5-4 and TRBJ1-2, with D perhaps TRBD1 (5 bases). This CDR3 region has 14 residues. Germline V gene data show CDR1 as SGHNT and CDR2 as YYREEE (reference sequence). V lost 3 bases and J lost 4, with 13 bases in between. CDR3 in amino acids: CASSSQGQSYGYTF. In DNA form, the CDR3 reads TGTGCCAGCAGCTCTCAAGGACAAAGCTATGGCTACACCTTC.

J is TRBJ2-6 and V is TRBV18, with 7 bases aligning to TRBD2. The CDR3 has 17 amino acids. Looked up from germline, CDR1 is KGHSH and CDR2 is LQKENI. V gave up 0 bases and J gave up 3 bases; unmatched junction bases: 5. CDR3 region: CASSPPSTGGGANVLTF. The CDR3 bases are TGTGCCAGCTCACCACCGAGTACGGGAGGTGGGGCCAACGTCCTGACTTTC.

This clone was picked up a small number of times. The rearrangement uses TRBV23-1 and TRBJ2-5; tentatively, D is TRBD2 (6 bases). TRBV23-1 is flagged as an ORF with uncertain function. Trimming removed 4 bases at V and 7 bases at J, with 19 bases between. CDR3 length: 15 amino acids. This CDR3 is CASSRGWGWGGTQYF. The DNA of the CDR3 is TGCGCCAGCAGTCGGGGGTGGGGATGGGGAGGGACCCAGTACTTC.

The chain employs TRBV5-1 and TRBJ2-3, with D unresolved. The CDR3 is made up of 13 amino acids. V shed 8 bases and J shed 1 base, with 11 bases lying between them. Germline V gives CDR1 SGHRS, CDR2 YFSETQ. The CDR3, as DNA: TGCGCCAGTGGGGTTTCAGGCACAGATACGCAGTATTTT. Its protein product is CASGVSGTDTQYF.

This clone was counted between two and nine times. This chain joins TRBV30 and TRBJ2-7; D is perhaps TRBD2 (6 bases). V dropped 1 base and J dropped 8 bases, with 12 bases sitting between them. Germline CDR1 reads GTSNPN; CDR2 reads SVGIG (reference sequence). CDR3 length equals 12 residues. CDR3 residues: CAWSAGEVKQYF. For the CDR3, the DNA is TGTGCCTGGAGTGCGGGGGAAGTCAAGCAGTACTTC.

This clone was detected a few times. V usage is TRBV7-2 and J usage is TRBJ1-5, with D unclear. The CDR3 covers 15 residues. Germline V lookup: CDR1 SGHTA, CDR2 FQGNSA. V lost 4 bases, J lost 7 bases, and 17 bases lay in between. CDR3 nucleotides: TGTGCCAGCAGCTCAGCCCGCTTGAGGGAGCAGCCCCAGCATTTT. Protein: CASSSARLREQPQHF.

The chain links TRBV19 to TRBJ2-2; possible D gene TRBD1, 6 bases. V was clipped by 4 bases and J by 2 bases, with 14 bases between them. CDR1 LNHDA and CDR2 SQIVND come from the germline V gene (reference sequence). This CDR3 region has 16 residues. CDR3 protein: CASSRTGQTNTGELFF. CDR3 sequence (DNA): TGTGCCAGTAGTAGAACGGGACAAACCAACACCGGGGAGCTGTTTTTT.

This clone showed up just a few times. This chain joins TRBV9 and TRBJ2-2; unclear D gene. Germline V gene data show CDR1 as SGDLS and CDR2 as YYNGEE. CDR3 length equals 17 residues. Trimming removed 4 bases at V and 0 bases at J, with 16 bases between. The CDR3 is CASSQRDKRPNTGELFF. CDR3 coding DNA: TGTGCCAGCAGCCAACGAGACAAACGCCCGAACACCGGGGAGCTGTTTTTT.

This clone was picked up many times. V gene TRBV6-1 combines with J gene TRBJ2-5; TRBD2 matches 9 bases. CDR1 and CDR2 (germline): MNHNS, SASEGT. J lost 2 bases, V lost 1 base, and 5 bases had no gene match. The CDR3 is 16 residues long. The CDR3 nucleotides are TGTGCCAGCAGTGAAGTATGGCTAGCGGGACAAGAGACCCAGTACTTC. Protein product: CASSEVWLAGQETQYF.

This rearrangement joins TRBV4-2 to TRBJ2-3; 8 bases are a match to TRBD2. CDR3 length: 17 residues. The germline gives CDR1 LGHNA, CDR2 YNFKEQ. V was pared by 3 bases and J by 1 base, with 9 bases of the junction left unmatched. The CDR3, as DNA: TGTGCCAGCAGCCATTCCCCTCGGGGGGGCCGCACAGATACGCAGTATTTT. Residues: CASSHSPRGGRTDTQYF.

The sample holds many counts of this clone. The DNA for the CDR3 is TGTGCCAGCAGCGTAGATCAGGGAGGCGGAGGCTACACCTTC. Residues: CASSVDQGGGGYTF. The chain links TRBV9 to TRBJ1-2, with a tentative D call TRBD1 (5 bases). The ends were cut back, 0 bases at V and 8 bases at J, with 14 bases in the middle. Germline values: CDR1 SGDLS, CDR2 YYNGEE. CDR3 length: 14 amino acids.

This chain links TRBV6-5 with TRBJ2-5; D is perhaps TRBD2 (5 bases). CDR3 size: 14 residues. Germline V CDR1 and CDR2: MNHEY, SVGAGI. Trimming left V 0 bases short and J 5 bases short, with 10 bases between. In DNA, the CDR3 is TGTGCCAGCAGTTACTCGAGGGATTCCGAGACCCAGTACTTC. It translates to CASSYSRDSETQYF.